A selection of T cell receptor beta chains follows, all from one sample in a study of blood T cell repertoires in COVID-19. Assay used: immunoSEQ multiplex PCR; TCRdb lists only in-frame clones, some missing. The sample includes 150,000 to 200,000 clones, about 88% seen only once; the top ten take 5.5% to 8.5%. Material for sequencing was peripheral blood. The receptors shown here come from a woman of 80 years or more in a cohort sampled during active or convalescent COVID-19. Each CDR3 is given with its conserved first and last residue. Fields, in order: J gene, clone size, D gene, V gene, CDR3 protein, CDR3 DNA. D genes are given only for firm matches. The size of a clone is reported for some rows only, either as once, few or many, or as a class for expanded clones.

TRBJ2-3 | . | TRBD2 | TRBV7-2 | CASSAGLAGASDTQYF | TGTGCCAGCAGCGCCGGACTAGCGGGAGCCTCAGATACGCAGTATTTT
TRBJ1-3 | . | . | TRBV7-9 | CASSLGASGNTIYF | TGTGCCAGCAGCTTAGGGGCATCTGGAAACACCATATATTTT
TRBJ1-5 | . | . | TRBV30 | CAWTAGRNQPQHF | TGTGCCTGGACGGCAGGGCGGAATCAGCCCCAGCATTTT
TRBJ1-2 | . | TRBD1 | TRBV19 | CAIWTGSNYGYTF | TGTGCTATCTGGACAGGGTCTAACTATGGCTACACCTTC
TRBJ2-1 | . | TRBD1 | TRBV5-1 | CASSWTGTNEQFF | TGCGCCAGCAGCTGGACAGGGACCAATGAGCAGTTCTTC
TRBJ2-1 | . | TRBD2 | TRBV4-1 | CASRPRAGGPRDEQFF | TGCGCCAGCAGACCCCGAGCGGGAGGGCCACGGGATGAGCAGTTCTTC
TRBJ1-3 | once | . | TRBV5-1 | CASSATGITGNTIYF | TGCGCCAGCAGCGCCACAGGGATCACTGGAAACACCATATATTTT
TRBJ2-4 | . | TRBD1 | TRBV7-9 | CASSPSTGGDKNIQYF | TGTGCCAGCAGCCCATCGACAGGGGGCGACAAAAACATTCAGTACTTC
TRBJ2-1 | once | . | TRBV6-1 | CASSESGNFAYNEQFF | TGTGCCAGCAGTGAATCAGGAAATTTTGCCTACAATGAGCAGTTCTTC
TRBJ2-5 | . | . | TRBV27 | CASSLSGRTGETQYF | TGTGCCAGCAGTTTATCTGGCAGGACGGGGGAGACCCAGTACTTC
TRBJ2-3 | . | TRBD2 | TRBV24-1 | CATSEGTSDWRGTQYF | TGTGCCACCAGTGAGGGGACTAGCGATTGGCGGGGTACGCAGTATTTT
TRBJ2-1 | . | . | TRBV27 | CASSERYNEQFF | TGTGCCAGCTCGGAGCGGTACAATGAGCAGTTCTTC
TRBJ2-3 | . | . | TRBV6-2/TRBV6-3 | CASSQTGRTDTQYF | TGTGCCAGCAGCCAAACAGGGCGCACGGATACGCAGTATTTT
TRBJ2-1 | once | . | TRBV29-1 | CSVGRGYNEQFF | TGCAGCGTTGGACGGGGTTACAATGAGCAGTTCTTC
TRBJ2-3 | once | TRBD1 | TRBV7-9 | CASSLVGRTGYPDTQYF | TGTGCCAGCAGCTTAGTAGGTAGGACAGGGTACCCAGATACGCAGTATTTT
TRBJ2-5 | . | TRBD2 | TRBV10-3 | CAISEASGGLETQYF | TGTGCCATCAGTGAGGCCTCGGGGGGGCTCGAGACCCAGTACTTC
TRBJ1-5 | once | TRBD1 | TRBV27 | CASSLGDRGSQPQHF | TGTGCCAGCAGTTTAGGGGACAGGGGTAGTCAGCCCCAGCATTTT
TRBJ2-3 | . | TRBD1 | TRBV28 | CASSYQTGGGSVDTQYF | TGTGCCAGCAGTTACCAAACAGGGGGCGGTTCAGTAGATACGCAGTATTTT
TRBJ1-4 | . | TRBD1 | TRBV6-5 | CASYLTGTYEKLFF | TGTGCCAGCTACTTGACAGGGACATACGAAAAACTGTTTTTT
TRBJ1-1 | once | . | TRBV9 | CASSPRRVDTEAFF | TGTGCCAGCAGCCCCAGGAGGGTAGACACTGAAGCTTTCTTT
TRBJ1-4 | . | TRBD1 | TRBV7-2 | CASSYTGAITTTNEKLFF | TGTGCCAGCAGCTATACAGGGGCTATAACTACAACTAATGAAAAACTGTTTTTT
TRBJ2-1 | . | TRBD1 | TRBV14 | CASSLLGQGVNEQFF | TGTGCCAGCAGTCTATTGGGACAGGGAGTAAATGAGCAGTTCTTC
TRBJ2-7 | . | TRBD2 | TRBV3-1/TRBV3-2 | CASSPQAGGAYEQYF | TGTGCCAGCAGCCCCCAGGCGGGGGGAGCCTACGAGCAGTACTTC
TRBJ1-2 | . | . | TRBV29-1 | CSVANFGYGYTF | TGCAGCGTAGCCAACTTCGGGTATGGCTACACCTTC
TRBJ1-2 | . | . | TRBV11-2 | CASTRSARLGASGYTF | TGTGCCAGCACTCGGTCTGCTCGGCTAGGTGCCAGCGGCTACACCTTC
TRBJ2-2 | few | . | TRBV10-1 | CASSEGGNTGELFF | TGCGCCAGCAGTGAGGGCGGGAACACCGGGGAGCTGTTTTTT
TRBJ1-2 | . | TRBD1 | TRBV27 | CASGQGLYGYTF | TGTGCCAGCGGACAGGGTCTCTATGGCTACACCTTC
TRBJ1-1 | . | . | TRBV7-2 | CASSLEAGLSEAFF | TGTGCCAGCAGCTTAGAGGCTGGGCTTTCTGAAGCTTTCTTT
TRBJ1-1 | . | . | TRBV5-1 | CASSLVAGNTEAFF | TGCGCCAGCAGCTTGGTGGCAGGGAACACTGAAGCTTTCTTT
TRBJ1-2 | . | TRBD1 | TRBV19 | CASSIGNSGGVNYGYTF | TGTGCCAGTAGTATCGGTAATTCAGGGGGCGTTAACTATGGCTACACCTTC
TRBJ2-1 | . | TRBD2 | TRBV24-1 | CATSDGLSGGTSYNEQFF | TGTGCCACCAGTGATGGACTGAGCGGGGGTACCTCCTACAATGAGCAGTTCTTC